This T cell receptor beta chain was retrieved from a study of T cell changes during pregnancy in multiple sclerosis. TCRdb's table, derived via immunoSEQ multiplex PCR, lists solely in-frame clones and lacks some. The sample lists tens of thousands of clones; around 94% were seen once. Germline CDR1 reads MNHNS; CDR2 reads SASEGT. Trimming took 4 bases from V and 6 from J; bases not matched to a gene: 5. CDR3 length: 14 residues. Sequencing used peripheral blood, obtained before pregnancy. The J gene is TRBJ1-2, the V gene TRBV6-1, with 10 bases lining up with TRBD1. This sequence was found in a female donor with multiple sclerosis, enrolled in a pregnancy study. The CDR3 loop is CASSGSGTGDGYTF. The CDR3 nucleotides are TGTGCCAGCAGTGGATCCGGGACAGGGGATGGCTACACCTTC.